The source of this T cell receptor beta chain is a study of cytomegalovirus exposure and HLA in healthy donors. About the study: Previous work identified around 120 million unique TCR beta sequences from roughly 180 million T cells.

General study points: Per published accounts, TCR beta sequences correctly predicted the HLA-A and HLA-B alleles of most subjects. In an earlier analysis, about 87% or about 30%: the productive usage of most TCR beta V segments. There were some V segments, including TRBV6-2 and TRBV6-3, excluded as indistinguishable.

13 Jbeta primers and 60 Vbeta primers were used for the PCR. Method: immunoSEQ multiplex PCR; TCRdb's copy keeps in-frame clones and lacks some. Of some 120,000 clones listed, about 81% were seen once; the top ten hold 1.5% to 2%. The CDR3 contains 12 residues. The germline CDR1 and CDR2 sequences are MNHEY and SMNVEV (reference sequence). The junction had 5 bases not matched to a gene; V was cut back by 6 bases and J by 10 bases. A note on this clone: The antigen is unknown.

The chain recombines TRBV27 with TRBJ1-1, with 10 positions matching TRBD1. The material sequenced was PBMCs. The receptor was derived from a man in his forties or fifties in good health and CMV-seronegative. The CDR3 coding sequence is TGTGCCAGCAGGAGGACAGGGGGGGTAGCTTTCTTT. It codes for CASRRTGGVAFF.